A single sample is the source of the 20 T cell receptor beta chains below, sequenced in a study of beta chain features in type 1 diabetes. Expressed TCRB transcripts got sequenced, as all isolated RNA was reverse transcribed. Profiling relied on immunoSEQ multiplex PCR, and the TCRdb table lists in-frame clones only, not all of them. In the table there are some 99,000 clones, 40% of which are singletons. The sequenced material came from stem cell memory CD4+ T cells from blood. The receptor set was obtained from a woman under 30 in good health.

This chain connects TRBV19 to TRBJ1-5, with D possibly matching TRBD1 (6 bases). The CDR3 is 14 amino acids. Germline CDR1 is LNHDA and CDR2 is SQIVND (reference sequence). V was shortened by 5 bases and J by 6 bases, with 14 bases between the two germline ends. The CDR3 is CASSPRQGSQPQHF. The CDR3 DNA sequence: TGTGCCAGTAGTCCGCGGCAGGGGAGTCAGCCCCAGCATTTT.

This clone was seen many times. The chain recombines TRBV18 with TRBJ1-1, with a tentative D call TRBD1 (6 bases). From germline, CDR1 is KGHSH and CDR2 LQKENI. The CDR3 extends over 12 amino acids. V lost 2 bases to trimming and J lost 11 bases, with 12 bases between them. The CDR3 protein is CASSPAGAWAFF. The CDR3 DNA follows: TGTGCCAGCTCACCAGCGGGGGCCTGGGCTTTCTTT.

Worth noting for this clone: In the same sample, other DNA sequences code for this CDR3. This chain uses TRBV7-2 with TRBJ2-7, with D hard to call. Germline-derived CDR1 and CDR2 are SGHTA and FQGNSA. CDR3 length equals 13 residues. Trimming cost V 1 base and J 4 bases, with 8 bases left between them. The CDR3 reads CASSLGAPYEQYF. CDR3 coding DNA: TGTGCCAGCAGCTTAGGGGCTCCATACGAGCAGTACTTC.

V usage is TRBV5-6 and J usage is TRBJ2-5; D gene unclear. The tail of the sequence fits TRBJ2-7 better, so the J call may be wrong. From germline, CDR1 is SGHDT and CDR2 YYEEEE. This CDR3 spans 12 amino acids. CDR3 coding DNA: TGTGCCAGCAGTTTGTCTAGTGGCGAGCAGTACTTC. Residues: CASSLSSGEQYF.

This clone was detected a few times. The rearrangement uses TRBV10-3 and TRBJ2-7; maybe TRBD2 (6 bases). Trimming stripped 0 bases from V and 3 bases from J, with 9 bases between. Germline V lookup: CDR1 ENHRY, CDR2 SYGVKD. The CDR3 loop spans 14 amino acids. Written as DNA, the CDR3 is TGTGCCATCAGTGAGTCTGTCGGGAGCTACGAGCAGTACTTC. It specifies CAISESVGSYEQYF.

The chain is built from TRBV5-6 and TRBJ2-1, with 10 bases identical to TRBD2. The CDR3 is made up of 13 amino acids. The germline V gene encodes CDR1 SGHDT and CDR2 YYEEEE. V trimming: 4 bases; J trimming: 8 bases; junction bases outside the gene matches: 3. CDR3 in DNA: TGTGCCAGCAGCACCGGGACTAGCGATGAGCAGTTCTTC. Encoded protein: CASSTGTSDEQFF. Filled out from reference TRBV5-6 and TRBJ2-1, the complete variable domain reads DAGVTQSPTHLIKTRGQQVTLRCSPKSGHDTVSWYQQALGQGPQFIFQYYEEEERQRGNFPDRFSGHQFPNYSSELNVNALLLGDSALYLCASSTGTSDEQFFGPGTRLTVL.

This chain joins TRBV28 and TRBJ1-5; D is unresolved. Germline V gene data show CDR1 as MDHEN and CDR2 as SYDVKM. V was pared by 6 bases and J by 1 base, with 10 bases between. There are 14 residues in the CDR3. CDR3 region: CASRGEVSNQPQHF. The CDR3 region has the DNA TGTGCCAGCAGGGGAGAGGTGAGCAATCAGCCCCAGCATTTT. Drawing the rest from reference TRBV28 and TRBJ1-5, the complete variable domain is DVKVTQSSRYLVKRTGEKVFLECVQDMDHENMFWYRQDPGLGLRLIYFSYDVKMKEKGDIPEGYSVSREKKERFSLILESASTNQTSMYLCASRGEVSNQPQHFGDGTRLSIL.

The chain has TRBV7-3 and TRBJ2-1, with 10 bases aligning to TRBD2. The CDR3 has 14 amino acids. J gave up 11 bases and V 5 bases, and 9 bases lay outside the gene matches. Germline CDR1 is SGHTA and CDR2 is FQGTGA. The DNA for the CDR3 is TGTGCCAGCAGCCAAGGGACTAGCGCGGCTAAGCAGTTCTTC. It codes for CASSQGTSAAKQFF.

V gene TRBV2 combines with J gene TRBJ2-1, with TRBD2 matching over 9 bases. Germline CDR1 is SNHLY and CDR2 is FYNNEI. The CDR3 contains 15 residues. V lost 2 bases to trimming and J lost 7 bases; unmatched junction nucleotides: 6. In DNA, the CDR3 is TGTGCCAGCAGTGAATCAGCGGGAGGTCGGAATGAGCAGTTCTTC. This codes for CASSESAGGRNEQFF.

This clone appeared a few times. The chain joins TRBV28 to TRBJ2-1; 7 bases agree with TRBD1. Trimming at V came to 5 bases and at J to 7 bases, leaving 8 bases not matched to a gene. Germline-derived CDR1 and CDR2 are MDHEN and SYDVKM. This CDR3 is 14 amino acids long. The CDR3, as DNA: TGTGCCAGCAGTCTAACGACAGGGAAGAATGAGCAGTTCTTC. Protein product: CASSLTTGKNEQFF.

In its sample, this clone was seen a few times. The genes are TRBV7-3 and TRBJ2-2, with unresolved D. Germline CDR1 and CDR2: SGHTA and FQGTGA. V lost 5 bases to trimming and J lost 1 base, with 5 bases between them. The CDR3 totals 13 residues. The CDR3 protein is CASSLGNTGELFF. As DNA, the CDR3 is TGTGCCAGCAGCCTCGGGAACACCGGGGAGCTGTTTTTT.

The table lists this clone with a few counts. The genes are TRBV18 and TRBJ2-7; 7 positions match TRBD2. Germline lookup yields CDR1 KGHSH and CDR2 LQKENI. Trimming cost V 0 bases and J 6 bases; bases outside gene matches: 8. CDR3 size: 15 residues. The CDR3 region has the DNA TGTGCCAGCTCACCACCGGGGAGGGGTCAGGGCGAGCAGTACTTC. Amino acid sequence: CASSPPGRGQGEQYF.

The chain carries TRBV10-2 and TRBJ1-5; D not certain. CDR3 length: 15 amino acids. V was shortened by 3 bases and J by 3 bases, with 12 bases between the two germline ends. The germline V gene has CDR1 WSHSY and CDR2 SAAADI. The CDR3 DNA sequence: TGCGCCAGCAGTGATTACAATTTTTACAATCAGCCCCAGCATTTT. Amino acid sequence: CASSDYNFYNQPQHF.

This clone was recorded a few times. The rearrangement joins TRBV15 to TRBJ2-3; 10 bases match TRBD2. CDR3 length: 17 residues. Germline CDR1 and CDR2: LNHNV and YYDKDF (reference sequence). V dropped 0 bases and J dropped 5; count of bases not matched to a gene: 8. The CDR3 loop reads CATSRDWASGSQDTQYF. The CDR3 region has the DNA TGTGCCACCAGCAGAGATTGGGCTAGCGGGAGTCAAGATACGCAGTATTTT.

The rearrangement joins TRBV10-3 to TRBJ1-1; D is perhaps TRBD1 (6 bases). Trimming took off 6 bases at V and 5 bases at J, with 16 bases between the two ends. Germline CDR1 reads ENHRY; CDR2 reads SYGVKD. The CDR3 consists of 14 residues. This chain's CDR3 is CAISTNTGQTEAFF. The CDR3 bases are TGTGCCATCAGCACTAACACAGGGCAGACTGAAGCTTTCTTT.

The chain uses TRBV7-9 and TRBJ2-1; 9 bases align to TRBD1. The CDR3 is 14 amino acids. V trimming: 3 bases; J trimming: 8 bases; junction bases outside the gene matches: 5. Germline loops: CDR1 SEHNR, CDR2 FQNEAQ (reference sequence). This CDR3 is CASSLGQGVDEQFF. CDR3 nucleotide sequence: TGTGCCAGCAGCTTGGGACAGGGCGTCGATGAGCAGTTCTTC.

As for this clone: The germline gene is not matched at one end of the junction; a read error may be the cause. CDR3 protein: CSVTRTSGATFF. The CDR3 bases are TGCAGCGTCACCCGGACTAGCGGGGCTACATTCTTC. J is TRBJ2-7 and V is TRBV29-1; 12 positions agree with TRBD2. This CDR3 region has 12 residues. CDR1 and CDR2 (germline): SQVTM, ANQGSEA.

CDR3 sequence reads: CTSSQDRGGLATSSYNEQFF. The CDR3 DNA reads TGCACCAGCAGCCAAGATCGAGGTGGACTAGCGACCAGCTCCTACAATGAGCAGTTCTTC. The chain recombines TRBV1 with TRBJ2-1; whether TRBD2, the table's D call, matches the DNA was not checked. TRBV1 is a pseudogene. The CDR3 sequence is 20 residues long.

This clone was found a few times. The J gene is TRBJ2-3, the V gene TRBV28, with 7 bases fitting TRBD2. The CDR3 extends over 16 amino acids. CDR1 is MDHEN, CDR2 SYDVKM, per germline. V gave up 8 bases and J gave up 0 bases; unmatched junction bases: 11. Here the CDR3 DNA reads TGTGCCAGCGGAACTAGCGACCCACGTAGCACAGATACGCAGTATTTT. Protein product: CASGTSDPRSTDTQYF.

Only a few counts were recorded for this clone. V and J are TRBV28 and TRBJ2-7, with D tentatively TRBD1 (5 bases). The germline V gene encodes CDR1 MDHEN and CDR2 SYDVKM. V lost 4 bases and J lost 4, with 11 bases in between. The CDR3 is made up of 13 amino acids. The CDR3 loop reads CASSSRQIYEQYF. CDR3 in DNA: TGTGCCAGCAGTTCTAGACAGATTTACGAGCAGTACTTC.